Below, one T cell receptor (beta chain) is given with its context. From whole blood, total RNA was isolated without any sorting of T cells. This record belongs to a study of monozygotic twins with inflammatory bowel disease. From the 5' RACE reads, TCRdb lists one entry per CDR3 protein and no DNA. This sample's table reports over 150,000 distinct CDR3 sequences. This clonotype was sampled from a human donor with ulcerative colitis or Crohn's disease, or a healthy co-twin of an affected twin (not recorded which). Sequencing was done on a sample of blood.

The CDR3: CSARVSLARPSEAFF. The rearrangement uses TRBV20-1 and TRBJ1-1; TCRdb's D call of TRBD1 is untestable without DNA. Germline V gives CDR1 DFQATT, CDR2 SNEGSKA (reference sequence). This CDR3 contains 15 residues.